This paragraph reports one T cell receptor beta chain. Its antigen remains unidentified. Base quality data are lacking; no much larger clone is found one base away. The sample comes from a study of Graves' ophthalmopathy and Graves' hyperthyroidism (dated by TCRdb to 2017 to 2018). Regarding the complete study: A patient counted as having stable hyperthyroidism if there was no progression to ophthalmopathy within 18 months of follow-up. The study used signatures of the TCR beta repertoire to tell Graves' ophthalmopathy apart from Graves' hyperthyroidism and to predict which patients would progress to ophthalmopathy. In total, 135 blood samples were TCR-sequenced: approximately 42 ophthalmopathy, some 75 hyperthyroidism and some 17 hyperthyroidism-to-ophthalmopathy patients. To explore V-J signatures that distinguish ophthalmopathy from hyperthyroidism, a discovery set of about 99 patients was enrolled, made up of around 44 with ophthalmopathy and fewer than 60 with stable hyperthyroidism. The independent validation cohort included approximately 19 hyperthyroidism patients plus 17 patients who later progressed from hyperthyroidism to ophthalmopathy. In more than five hyperthyroidism patients, T-cell repertoires of thyroid tissue and blood were compared. After sampling, hyperthyroidism patients received methimazole starting at 30 mg daily, and ophthalmopathy patients received high-dose intravenous methylprednisolone. Study-wide findings and limitations: Ophthalmopathy was separated from stable hyperthyroidism by the 13-signature model with about 88% sensitivity and 81% to 83% specificity in cross-validation and with 80%/75% in the test set. Most expanded thyroid clonotypes with a frequency above 0.001 also appeared in blood, which suggests that blood repertoires may reflect the immune response in the thyroid. No statistical method was used to predetermine the sample size, and group allocation was not hidden from the investigators. In validation, the model predicted ophthalmopathy progression with about 71% sensitivity and approximately 75% specificity; eleven to twelve predicted patients were CT-confirmed with GO in a median of approximately 6.5 months.

Hyperthyroidism patients were newly diagnosed, were aged 18 to 65 years, and had a disease duration under 2 months. Patients were excluded if they had other autoimmune diseases, uncontrolled infections, pregnancy or lactation. Clinical symptoms, serum thyroxine, TRAb, thyroid ultrasound and orbital computed tomography formed the basis of the diagnosis. Trizol reagent was used to extract the total RNA, and its quality was then checked on an Agilent 2100 Bioanalyzer. For repertoire sequencing, the TCR beta CDR3 regions were amplified from RNA transcripts. HTBI primers and the Qiagen OneStep RT-PCR kit were used in a first-round RT-PCR, which was followed by a second-round multiplex PCR, size selection and purification. Sequencing of the libraries was carried out on an Illumina HiSeq2000 in paired-end mode with 100 bp reads. In the original analysis: SOAPnuke was used for read processing, and reads with adapters, uncalled bases, a mean Phred below 15, or no exact constant-primer or identifier match were discarded. COPE v1.2.5 was used to merge high-quality paired reads. Clonotypes were defined as unique nucleotide sequences and were aligned to IMGT TRB V, D and J references using MiTCR v1.1. Analysis was restricted to V-J combinations with a frequency above 0.0001, which covered over 98% of repertoires. For each V-J combination, a TCR clonal expansion and chaos score was defined as the ratio of F50 clonal expansion to chaos observed in the TCRdist matrix. Welch's t-statistics and random forest were used to reduce the features to 10 to 15 V-J combinations, which were then used as input to a naive Bayes classifier. Thyroid-blood repertoire similarity was quantified with the Morisita-Horn index. TCRdb passed the public sequencing reads through fastp at Q25 and MiXCR, retaining productive beta sequences. Merged by CDR3 protein, the rows form single entries marked with the most common genes and DNA. None of the V and J calls come from the authors' own analysis; TCRdb made them. This sample gives 900,000 to 1,200,000 distinct CDR3 sequences in total; 36% of them show up just once. The ten largest account for roughly 11% of the sample.

From its cysteine to its phenylalanine, the CDR3 spans 16 amino acids. The retained sequence is limited to the CDR3, 48 bases, with the frame set at the first base. The germline V gene yields MNHEY for CDR1 and SVGAGI for CDR2. Germline trimming amounts to 2 bases on V and 2 bases on J, with 8 as the count of junction bases outside the gene matches. The sequence came from an adult man with Graves' hyperthyroidism. The sample comprised peripheral blood or thyroid tissue (not recorded which). The rearrangement joined TRBV6-5 to TRBJ2-5; TRBD2 aligns with 7 central bases. In nucleotide form, the sequence is TGTGCCAGCAGTTACACCGGGACTAAACCACAAGAGACCCAGTACTTC. Translated, it reads CASSYTGTKPQETQYF.